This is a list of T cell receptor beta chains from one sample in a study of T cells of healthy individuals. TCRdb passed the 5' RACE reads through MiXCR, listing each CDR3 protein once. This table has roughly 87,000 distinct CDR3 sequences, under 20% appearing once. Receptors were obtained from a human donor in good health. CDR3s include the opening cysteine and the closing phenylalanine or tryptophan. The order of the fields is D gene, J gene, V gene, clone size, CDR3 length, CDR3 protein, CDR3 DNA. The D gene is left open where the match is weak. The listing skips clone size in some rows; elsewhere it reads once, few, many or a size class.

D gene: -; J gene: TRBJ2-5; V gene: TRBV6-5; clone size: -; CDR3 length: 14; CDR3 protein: CASSYSNMQETQYF; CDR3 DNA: TGTGCCAGCAGTTACTCGAATATGCAAGAGACCCAGTACTTC
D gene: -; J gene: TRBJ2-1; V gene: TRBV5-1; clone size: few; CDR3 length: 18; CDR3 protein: CASSLAGGPTNLYNEQFF; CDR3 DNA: TGCGCCAGCAGCTTGGCCGGGGGACCGACAAACCTCTACAATGAGCAGTTCTTC
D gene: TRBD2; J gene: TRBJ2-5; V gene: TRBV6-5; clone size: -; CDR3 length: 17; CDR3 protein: CASSPRGRNTDQETQYF; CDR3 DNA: TGTGCCAGCAGTCCGCGCGGGAGGAATACCGACCAAGAGACCCAGTACTTC
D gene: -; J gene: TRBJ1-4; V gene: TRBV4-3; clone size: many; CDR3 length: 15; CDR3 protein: CASSQDWVRSEKLFF; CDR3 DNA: TGCGCCAGCAGCCAAGATTGGGTCCGATCGGAAAAACTGTTTTTT
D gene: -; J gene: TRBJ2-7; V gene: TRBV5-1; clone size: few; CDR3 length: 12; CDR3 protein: CASSLRGHEQYF; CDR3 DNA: TGCGCCAGCAGCTTGCGGGGCCACGAGCAGTACTTC
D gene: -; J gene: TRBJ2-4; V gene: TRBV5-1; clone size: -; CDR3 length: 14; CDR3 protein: CASSLTFSENIQYF; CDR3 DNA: TGCGCCAGCAGCTTGACCTTTTCAGAAAACATTCAGTACTTC
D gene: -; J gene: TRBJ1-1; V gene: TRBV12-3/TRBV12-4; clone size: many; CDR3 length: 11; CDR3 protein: CASSLGPSPLF; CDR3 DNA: TGTGCCAGCAGTTTAGGGCCTTCACCGTTATTT
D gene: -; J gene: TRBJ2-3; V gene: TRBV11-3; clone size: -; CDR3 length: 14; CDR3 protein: CASSLGASTDTQYF; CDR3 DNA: TGTGCCAGCAGCTTGGGGGCCAGCACAGATACGCAGTATTTT
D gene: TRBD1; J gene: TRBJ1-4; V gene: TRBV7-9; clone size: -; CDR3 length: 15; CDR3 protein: CASSPTGTGLEKLFF; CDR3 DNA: TGTGCCAGCAGCCCGACCGGGACAGGGCTTGAAAAACTGTTTTTT
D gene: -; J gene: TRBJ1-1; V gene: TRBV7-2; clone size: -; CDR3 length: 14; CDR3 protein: CASSPIIGRSEAFF; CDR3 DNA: TGTGCCAGCAGCCCAATTATTGGGCGGTCTGAAGCTTTCTTT
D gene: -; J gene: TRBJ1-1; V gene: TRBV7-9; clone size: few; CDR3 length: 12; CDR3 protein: CASSFMTGEAFF; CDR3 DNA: TGTGCCAGCAGTTTTATGACAGGTGAAGCTTTCTTT
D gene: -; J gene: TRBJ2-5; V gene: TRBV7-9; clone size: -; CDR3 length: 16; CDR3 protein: CASSSNPRTAQETQYF; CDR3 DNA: TGTGCCAGCAGCTCGAACCCCCGGACAGCCCAAGAGACCCAGTACTTC
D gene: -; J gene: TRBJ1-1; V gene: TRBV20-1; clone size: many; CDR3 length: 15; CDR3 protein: CSARDLSRGDTEAFF; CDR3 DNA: TGCAGTGCTAGAGATTTGAGCCGGGGTGACACTGAAGCTTTCTTT
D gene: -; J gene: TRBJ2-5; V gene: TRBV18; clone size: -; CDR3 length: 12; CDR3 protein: CASSSEGETQYF; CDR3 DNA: TGTGCCAGCTCATCAGAGGGGGAGACCCAGTACTTC
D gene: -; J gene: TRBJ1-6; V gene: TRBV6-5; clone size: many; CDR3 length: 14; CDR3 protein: CASSYSIVGSPLHF; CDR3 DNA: TGTGCCAGCAGTTACTCGATAGTTGGCTCACCCCTCCACTTT
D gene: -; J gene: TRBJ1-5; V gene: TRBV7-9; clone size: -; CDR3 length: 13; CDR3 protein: CASSLHSNQPQHF; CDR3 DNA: TGTGCCAGCAGCTTACATAGCAATCAGCCCCAGCATTTT
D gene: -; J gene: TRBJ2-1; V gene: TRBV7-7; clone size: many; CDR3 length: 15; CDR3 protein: CASSLSEGSYNEQFF; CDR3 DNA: TGTGCTAGCAGCCTATCAGAGGGGTCCTACAATGAGCAGTTCTTC
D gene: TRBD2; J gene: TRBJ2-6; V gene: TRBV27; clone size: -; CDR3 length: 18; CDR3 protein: CASSPVGGGIAGANVLTF; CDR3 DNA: TGTGCCAGCAGCCCGGTGGGGGGGGGAATTGCTGGGGCCAACGTCCTGACTTTC
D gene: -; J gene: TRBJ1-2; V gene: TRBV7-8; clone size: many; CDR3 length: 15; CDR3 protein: CASSLLGGANYGYTF; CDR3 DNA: TGTGCCAGCAGCTTACTCGGTGGGGCTAACTATGGCTACACCTTC
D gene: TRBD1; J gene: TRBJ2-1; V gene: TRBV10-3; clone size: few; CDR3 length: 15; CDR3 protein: CAISTGQGLYNEQFF; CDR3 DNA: TGTGCCATCAGCACCGGACAGGGGTTGTACAATGAGCAGTTCTTC
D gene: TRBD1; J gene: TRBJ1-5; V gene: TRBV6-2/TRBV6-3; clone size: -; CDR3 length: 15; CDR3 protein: CASSYPGGANQPQHF; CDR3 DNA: TGTGCCAGCAGTTACCCAGGGGGCGCGAATCAGCCCCAGCATTTT
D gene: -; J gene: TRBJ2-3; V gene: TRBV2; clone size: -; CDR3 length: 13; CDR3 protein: CASSDVLGDTQYF; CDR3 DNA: TGTGCCAGCAGTGATGTCTTGGGGGATACGCAGTATTTT
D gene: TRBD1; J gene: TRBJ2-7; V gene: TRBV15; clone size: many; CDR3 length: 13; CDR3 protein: CATSRDRSYEQYF; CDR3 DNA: TGTGCCACCAGCAGGGACAGGTCCTACGAGCAGTACTTC
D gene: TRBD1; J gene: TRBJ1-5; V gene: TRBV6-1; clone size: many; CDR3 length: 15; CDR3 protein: CASSDGDRGGQPQHF; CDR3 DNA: TGTGCCAGCAGTGATGGGGACAGGGGTGGTCAGCCCCAGCATTTT
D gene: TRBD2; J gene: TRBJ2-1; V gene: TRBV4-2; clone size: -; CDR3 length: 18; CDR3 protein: CASSQGTLATSGVNEQFF; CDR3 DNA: TGTGCCAGCAGCCAAGGGACCCTGGCGACTAGCGGGGTAAATGAGCAGTTCTTC
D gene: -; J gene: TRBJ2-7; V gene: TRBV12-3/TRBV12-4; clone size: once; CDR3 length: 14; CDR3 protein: CASTSWPGIYEQYF; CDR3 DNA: TGTGCCAGCACCTCTTGGCCGGGGATCTACGAGCAGTACTTC
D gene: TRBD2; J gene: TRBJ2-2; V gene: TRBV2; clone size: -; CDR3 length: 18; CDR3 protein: CASSEPSLIAGGAGELFF; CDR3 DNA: TGTGCCAGCAGTGAACCTTCGCTAATAGCGGGAGGAGCCGGGGAGCTGTTTTTT
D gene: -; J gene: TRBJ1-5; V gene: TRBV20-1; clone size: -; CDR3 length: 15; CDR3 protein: CSAREGADGNQPQHF; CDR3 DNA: TGCAGTGCTAGAGAGGGCGCGGACGGAAATCAGCCCCAGCATTTT
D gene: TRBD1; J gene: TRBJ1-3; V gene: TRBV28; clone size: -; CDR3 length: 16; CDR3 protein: CASSPGGSASGNTIYF; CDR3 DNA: TGTGCCAGCAGTCCAGGGGGGTCGGCCTCTGGAAACACCATATATTTT
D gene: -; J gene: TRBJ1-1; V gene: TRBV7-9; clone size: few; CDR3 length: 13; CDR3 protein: CASSQDSNTEAFF; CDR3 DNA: TGTGCCAGCAGTCAAGACAGTAACACTGAAGCTTTCTTT
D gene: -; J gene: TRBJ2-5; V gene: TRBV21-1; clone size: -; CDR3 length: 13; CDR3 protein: CASSAREGETQYF; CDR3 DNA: TGTGCCAGCAGCGCCAGAGAGGGAGAGACCCAGTACTTC
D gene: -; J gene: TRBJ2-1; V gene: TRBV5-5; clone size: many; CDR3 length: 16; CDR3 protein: CASSSPGVGQMNEQFF; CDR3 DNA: TGTGCCAGCAGCTCCCCCGGGGTAGGCCAGATGAATGAGCAGTTCTTC
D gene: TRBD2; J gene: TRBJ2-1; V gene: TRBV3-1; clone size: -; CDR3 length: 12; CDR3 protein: CASRKTSGRQFF; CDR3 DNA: TGTGCCAGCAGAAAGACTAGCGGGAGACAGTTCTTC
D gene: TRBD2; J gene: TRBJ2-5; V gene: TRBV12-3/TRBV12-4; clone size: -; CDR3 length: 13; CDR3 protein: CASSVTSAGTQYF; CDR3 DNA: TGTGCCAGCAGTGTCACTAGCGCGGGGACCCAGTACTTC
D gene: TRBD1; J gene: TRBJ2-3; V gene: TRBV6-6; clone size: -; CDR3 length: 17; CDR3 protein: CASGTPPDRGQEDTQYF; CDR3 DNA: TGTGCCAGCGGCACCCCTCCGGACAGGGGGCAGGAAGATACGCAGTATTTT
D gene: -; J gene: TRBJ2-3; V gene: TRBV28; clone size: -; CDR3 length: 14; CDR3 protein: CASSLGGRVDTQYF; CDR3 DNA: TGTGCCAGCAGTTTAGGGGGGCGGGTGGATACGCAGTATTTT
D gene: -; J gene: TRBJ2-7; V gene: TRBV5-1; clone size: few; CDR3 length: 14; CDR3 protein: CASSLDRSSYEQYF; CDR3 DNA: TGCGCCAGCAGCTTGGACAGGAGCTCCTACGAGCAGTACTTC
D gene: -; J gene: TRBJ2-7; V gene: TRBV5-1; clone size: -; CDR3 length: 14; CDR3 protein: CASSPAATAYEQYF; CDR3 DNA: TGCGCCAGCAGCCCCGCGGCAACAGCGTACGAGCAGTACTTC
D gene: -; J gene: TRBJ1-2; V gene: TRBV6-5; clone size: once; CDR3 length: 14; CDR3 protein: CASSSLGSYYGYTF; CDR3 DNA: TGTGCCAGCAGTTCCTTAGGGAGTTACTATGGCTACACCTTC
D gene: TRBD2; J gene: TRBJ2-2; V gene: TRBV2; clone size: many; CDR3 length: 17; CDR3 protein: CASSELAGGRGTGELFF; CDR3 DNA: TGTGCCAGCAGTGAACTGGCGGGAGGGCGAGGTACCGGGGAGCTGTTTTTT
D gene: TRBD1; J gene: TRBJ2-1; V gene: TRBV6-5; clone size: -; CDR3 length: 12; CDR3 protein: CASHAAGQGFLF; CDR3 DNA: TGTGCCAGCCATGCCGCGGGACAGGGTTTTCTCTTC
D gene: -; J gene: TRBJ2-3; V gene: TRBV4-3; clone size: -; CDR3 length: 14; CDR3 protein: CASSQVSVGDTQYF; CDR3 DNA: TGCGCCAGCAGCCAGGTTTCCGTGGGAGATACGCAGTATTTT
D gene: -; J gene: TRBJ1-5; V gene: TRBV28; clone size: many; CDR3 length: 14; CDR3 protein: CASRTMGGDQPQHF; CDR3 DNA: TGTGCCAGCAGGACCATGGGGGGGGATCAGCCCCAGCATTTT
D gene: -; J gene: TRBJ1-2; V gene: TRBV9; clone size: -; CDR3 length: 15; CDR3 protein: CASSVGPVQDYGYTF; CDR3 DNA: TGTGCCAGCAGCGTAGGCCCAGTCCAGGACTATGGCTACACCTTC